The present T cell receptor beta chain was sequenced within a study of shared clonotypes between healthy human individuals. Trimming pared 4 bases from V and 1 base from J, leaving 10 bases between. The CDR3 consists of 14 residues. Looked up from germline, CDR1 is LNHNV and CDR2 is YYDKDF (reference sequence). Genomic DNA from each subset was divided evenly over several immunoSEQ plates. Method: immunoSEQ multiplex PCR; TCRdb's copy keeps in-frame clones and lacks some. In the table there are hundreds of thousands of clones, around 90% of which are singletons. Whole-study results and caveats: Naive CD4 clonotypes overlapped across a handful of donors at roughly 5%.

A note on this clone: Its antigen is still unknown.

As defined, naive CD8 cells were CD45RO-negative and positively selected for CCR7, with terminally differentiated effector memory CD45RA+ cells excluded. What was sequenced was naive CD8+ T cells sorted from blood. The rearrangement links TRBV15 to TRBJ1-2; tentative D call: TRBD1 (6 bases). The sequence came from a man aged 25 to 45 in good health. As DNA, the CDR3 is TGTGCCACCAGCACGGGACAAGATAACTATGGCTACACCTTC. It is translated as CATSTGQDNYGYTF.